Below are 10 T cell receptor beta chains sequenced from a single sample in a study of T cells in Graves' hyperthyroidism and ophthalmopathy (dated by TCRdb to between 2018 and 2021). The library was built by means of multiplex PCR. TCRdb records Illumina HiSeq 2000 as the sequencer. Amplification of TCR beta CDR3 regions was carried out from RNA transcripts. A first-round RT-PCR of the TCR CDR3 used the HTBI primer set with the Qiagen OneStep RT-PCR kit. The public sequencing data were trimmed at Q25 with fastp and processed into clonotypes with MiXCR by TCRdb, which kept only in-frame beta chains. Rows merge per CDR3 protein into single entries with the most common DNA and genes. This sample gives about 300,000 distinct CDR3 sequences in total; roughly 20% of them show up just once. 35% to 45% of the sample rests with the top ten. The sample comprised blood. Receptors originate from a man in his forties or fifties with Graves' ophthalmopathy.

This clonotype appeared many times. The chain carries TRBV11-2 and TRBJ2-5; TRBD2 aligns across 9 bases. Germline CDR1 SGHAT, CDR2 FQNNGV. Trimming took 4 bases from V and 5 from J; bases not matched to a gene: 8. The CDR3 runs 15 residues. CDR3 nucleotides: TGTGCCAGCAGCTCCGAGCGGGAGGCCAGGGAGACCCAGTACTTC. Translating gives CASSSEREARETQYF.

The DNA for the CDR3 is TGTGCCACCAGCAGAGATCGACGGAACACCGGGGAGCTGTTTTTT. It encodes CATSRDRRNTGELFF. The chain recombines TRBV15 with TRBJ2-2; D unresolved. Germline assignment: CDR1 LNHNV and CDR2 YYDKDF (reference sequence). V was pared by 0 bases and J by 1 base, with 6 bases between. The CDR3 has 15 amino acids.

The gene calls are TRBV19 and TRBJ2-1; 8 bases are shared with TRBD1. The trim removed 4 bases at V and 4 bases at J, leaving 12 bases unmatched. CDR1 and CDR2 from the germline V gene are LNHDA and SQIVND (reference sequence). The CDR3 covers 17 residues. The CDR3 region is CASSTLRQGSGYNEQFF. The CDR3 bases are TGTGCCAGTAGTACCCTTAGACAGGGGAGTGGGTACAATGAGCAGTTCTTC. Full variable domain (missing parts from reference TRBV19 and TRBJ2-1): DGGITQSPKYLFRKEGQNVTLSCEQNLNHDAMYWYRQDPGQGLRLIYYSQIVNDFQKGDIAEGYSVSREKKESFPLTVTSAQKNPTAFYLCASSTLRQGSGYNEQFFGPGTRLTVL.

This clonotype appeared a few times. The CDR3 sequence: CATGGGDKYEQYF. CDR3 coding DNA: TGTGCAACTGGGGGCGGAGACAAATACGAGCAGTACTTC. The chain has TRBV2 and TRBJ2-7; D might be TRBD1 (6 bases). The CDR3 is 13 amino acids. Germline loops: CDR1 SNHLY, CDR2 FYNNEI.

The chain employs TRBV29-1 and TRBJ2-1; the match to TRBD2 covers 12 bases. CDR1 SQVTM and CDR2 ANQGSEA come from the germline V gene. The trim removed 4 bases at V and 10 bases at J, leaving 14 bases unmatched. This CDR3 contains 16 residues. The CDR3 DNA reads TGCAGCGTTGGCCAAATGCGACTAGCGGGAGCCGGGGAGCAGTTCTTC. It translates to CSVGQMRLAGAGEQFF.

CDR3 amino acids: CASSSNPDRVYEQYF. In nucleotides, the CDR3 is TGTGCCAGCAGTTCCAACCCGGACAGGGTCTACGAGCAGTACTTC. V usage is TRBV27 and J usage is TRBJ2-7; 8 bases align to TRBD1. CDR3 length: 15 amino acids. V trimming: 4 bases; J trimming: 3 bases; junction bases outside the gene matches: 8. Germline-derived CDR1 and CDR2 are MNHEY and SMNVEV (reference sequence).

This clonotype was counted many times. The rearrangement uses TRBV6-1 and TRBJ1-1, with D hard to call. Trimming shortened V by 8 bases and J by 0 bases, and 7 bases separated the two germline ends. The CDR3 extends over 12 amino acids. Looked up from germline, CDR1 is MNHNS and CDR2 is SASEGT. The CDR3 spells CASGYMNTEAFF. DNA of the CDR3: TGTGCCAGCGGTTACATGAACACTGAAGCTTTCTTT.

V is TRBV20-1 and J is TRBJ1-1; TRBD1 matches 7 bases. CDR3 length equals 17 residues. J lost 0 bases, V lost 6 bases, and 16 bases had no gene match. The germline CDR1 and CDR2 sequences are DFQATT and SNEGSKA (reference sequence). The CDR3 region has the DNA TGCAGTGCCCAGAAAAACAGGGGTGGTGGCCTGAACACTGAAGCTTTCTTT. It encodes CSAQKNRGGGLNTEAFF.

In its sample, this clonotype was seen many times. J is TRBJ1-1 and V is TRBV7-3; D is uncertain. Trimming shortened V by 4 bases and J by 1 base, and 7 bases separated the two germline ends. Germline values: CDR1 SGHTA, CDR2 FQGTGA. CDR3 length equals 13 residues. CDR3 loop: CASSSGPNTEAFF. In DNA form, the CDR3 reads TGTGCCAGCAGCTCCGGACCGAACACTGAAGCTTTCTTT.

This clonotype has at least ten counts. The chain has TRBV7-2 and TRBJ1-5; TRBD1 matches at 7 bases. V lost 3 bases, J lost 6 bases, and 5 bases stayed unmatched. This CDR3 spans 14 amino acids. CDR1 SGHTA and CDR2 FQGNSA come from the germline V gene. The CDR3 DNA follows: TGTGCCAGCAGCTTTACAGGGGCGGGTCAGCCCCAGCATTTT. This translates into CASSFTGAGQPQHF.